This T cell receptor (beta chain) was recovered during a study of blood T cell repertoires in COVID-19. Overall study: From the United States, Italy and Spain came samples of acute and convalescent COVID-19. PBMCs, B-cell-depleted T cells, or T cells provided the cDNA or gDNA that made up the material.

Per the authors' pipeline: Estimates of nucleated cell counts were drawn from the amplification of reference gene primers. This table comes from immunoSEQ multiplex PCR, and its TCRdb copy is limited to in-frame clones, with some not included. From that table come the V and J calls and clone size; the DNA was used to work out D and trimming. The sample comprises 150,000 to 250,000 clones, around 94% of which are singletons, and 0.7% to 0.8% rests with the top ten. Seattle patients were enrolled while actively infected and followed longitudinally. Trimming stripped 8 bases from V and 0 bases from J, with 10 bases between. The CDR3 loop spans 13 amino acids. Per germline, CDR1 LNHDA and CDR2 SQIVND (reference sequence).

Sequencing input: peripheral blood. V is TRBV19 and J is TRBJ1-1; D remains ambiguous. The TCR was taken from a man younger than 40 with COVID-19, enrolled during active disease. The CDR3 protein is CASSQDLNTEAFF. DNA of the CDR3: TGTGCCAGTTCTCAGGACTTGAACACTGAAGCTTTCTTT.